This is a list of T cell receptor beta chains from one sample in a study of blood T cell repertoires in COVID-19. Sequencing used immunoSEQ multiplex PCR; TCRdb keeps in-frame clones, though not all of them. The table lists 350,000 to 400,000 clones, around 89% of them singletons. The sample was peripheral blood. These receptors were obtained from a young man with active or convalescent COVID-19. Both conserved end residues are part of each CDR3. D genes are given only for firm matches.

d_call v_call cdr3_length cdr3_aa
. TRBV7-2 17 CASSTRAGADSGNTIYF
TRBD1 TRBV7-9 15 CASSFGDRGRPGYTF
. TRBV25-1 12 CASSESGGELFF
. TRBV19 14 CASSTTGDGETQYF
TRBD1 TRBV7-2 16 CASSSDRDEWNYGYTF
TRBD1 TRBV7-8 18 CASSLGTGGERNNQPQHF
. TRBV5-4 16 CASSFGGRDRTGELFF
TRBD1 TRBV18 16 CASSPSFTGGAYEQYF
. TRBV11-1 14 CASSLRGSTDTQYF
TRBD1 TRBV5-6 16 CASSSAGTGARYEQYF
. TRBV7-2 15 CASSPDRNRGNTIYF
TRBD1 TRBV6-5 15 CASRGPVTGVYEQYF
. TRBV5-4 16 CASSEARIRGQDTQYF
. TRBV7-2 15 CASSISRVLGNTIYF
TRBD1 TRBV6-5 15 CASSYLLDRGYGYTF
TRBD1 TRBV18 13 CASSWGQEREQYF
. TRBV5-1 14 CASSLGPGNNEQFF
. TRBV6-2/TRBV6-3 14 CASSYSGGNNEQFF
TRBD2 TRBV6-4 14 CASSATSGTDTQYF
TRBD2 TRBV11-2 17 CASSLRFSTAGGYEQYF
. TRBV28 17 CASSFSHPQQGMKILFF